This T cell receptor beta chain was recorded in a study of blood T cell repertoires in COVID-19. The participants were between about 18 and 90 years old and came from 24 US areas. Cohort assignment relied on participant-reported clinical history. Donors in Cohort 3 counted as recovered after two negative PCRs, clearance, or symptom resolution. Between the trimmed V and J ends, which lost 7 bases and 0 bases, there was a span of 8 bases. The CDR3 totals 13 residues. Germline CDR1 MNHEY, CDR2 SVGAGI. In the original analysis: Reference gene primer amplification in the assay estimated nucleated cell counts. This table comes from immunoSEQ multiplex PCR, and its TCRdb copy is limited to in-frame clones, with some not included. V, J and clone size are taken as reported in that table, and D and trimming were inferred from the DNA itself. The data hold about 400,000 clones, with approximately 87% observed a single time.

The sequence was obtained from a woman aged 50 to 60 who had recovered from COVID-19. This chain links TRBV6-5 with TRBJ2-3; D is perhaps TRBD2 (6 bases). Sequencing was performed on PBMCs or T cells enriched from blood (not recorded which). The CDR3 sequence: CASTGLSTDTQYF. The CDR3 region has the DNA TGTGCCAGCACGGGACTTAGCACAGATACGCAGTATTTT.